This TCR beta chain is from a study of tissue T cells after allogeneic stem cell transplantation. Profiled with immunoSEQ multiplex PCR; TCRdb holds only in-frame clones, not every one. This table has about 2,900 clones, 45% to 60% appearing once. Study findings and constraints: Anatomically similar tissues had similar TCR repertoires within each patient.

Sample time point: mouse harvest day 14 after allogeneic transplant. Tail vein injection delivered 10^7 T-cell-depleted bone marrow cells and 10^6 splenic CD5+ T cells. This clone was counted only a few times. Its specificity is unknown. Gene labels here are mouse ones. The sequence runs out 1 residue before the end of the CDR3; the remainder is reconstructed from the germline J gene. The CDR3 is 12 residues long. Per germline, CDR1 NSQYPW and CDR2 LRSPGD (reference sequence). V was cut by 3 bases and J by 0 bases, with 3 bases left in between. Sequences were obtained from gut tissue. The sequence came from a female BALB/c mouse given C57BL/6 T cells with graft-versus-host disease after an allogeneic hematopoietic cell transplant. This chain joins TRBV1 and TRBJ2-7, with D hard to call. The CDR3 DNA, read in part, is TGCACCTGCAGTGCGGCCTCCTATGAACAGTAC. Translation gives CTCSAASYEQY. The whole CDR3 reads CTCSAASYEQYF.